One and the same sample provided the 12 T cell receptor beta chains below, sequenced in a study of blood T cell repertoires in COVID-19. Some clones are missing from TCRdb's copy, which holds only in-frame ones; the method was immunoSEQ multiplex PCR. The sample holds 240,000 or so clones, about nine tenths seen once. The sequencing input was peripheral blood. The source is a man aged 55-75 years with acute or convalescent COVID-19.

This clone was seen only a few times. CDR3 amino acids: CASSDPSSNQPQHF. The DNA for the CDR3 is TGTGCCAGCAGTGACCCTTCTAGCAATCAGCCCCAGCATTTT. The V gene is TRBV2, the J gene TRBJ1-5, with D uncertain. The length of the CDR3 is 14 residues. Germline CDR1 SNHLY, CDR2 FYNNEI. V was shortened by 3 bases and J by 0 bases, with 6 bases between the two germline ends.

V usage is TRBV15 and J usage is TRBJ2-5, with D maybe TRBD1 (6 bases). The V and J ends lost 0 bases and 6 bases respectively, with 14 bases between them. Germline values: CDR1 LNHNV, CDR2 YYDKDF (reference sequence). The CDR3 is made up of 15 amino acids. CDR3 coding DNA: TGTGCCACCAGCAGAGATCGATCCAGGGGAAAGACCCAGTACTTC. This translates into CATSRDRSRGKTQYF. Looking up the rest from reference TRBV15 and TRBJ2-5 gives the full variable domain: DAMVIQNPRYQVTQFGKPVTLSCSQTLNHNVMYWYQQKSSQAPKLLFHYYDKDFNNEADTPDNFQSRRPNTSFCFLDIRSPGLGDTAMYLCATSRDRSRGKTQYFGPGTRLLVL.

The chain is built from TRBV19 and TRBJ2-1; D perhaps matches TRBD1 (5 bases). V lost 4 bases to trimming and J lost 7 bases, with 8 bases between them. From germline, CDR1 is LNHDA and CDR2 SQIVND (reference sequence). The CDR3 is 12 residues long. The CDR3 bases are TGTGCCAGTAGTACCGACAGAAATGAGCAGTTCTTC. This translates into CASSTDRNEQFF.

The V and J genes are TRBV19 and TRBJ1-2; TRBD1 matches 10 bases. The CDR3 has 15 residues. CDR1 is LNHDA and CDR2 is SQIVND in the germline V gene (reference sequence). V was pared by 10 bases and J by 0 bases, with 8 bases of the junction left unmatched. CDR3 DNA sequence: TGTGCCACCAAGGGACAGGGGCAAGCTAACTATGGCTACACCTTC. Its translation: CATKGQGQANYGYTF.

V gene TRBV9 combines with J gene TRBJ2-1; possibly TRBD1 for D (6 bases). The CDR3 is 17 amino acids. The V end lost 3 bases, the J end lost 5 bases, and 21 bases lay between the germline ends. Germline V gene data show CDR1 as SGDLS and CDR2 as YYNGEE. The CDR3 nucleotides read TGTGCCAGCAGCGAGGGGGTTGAGGGGACACTCAACAATGAGCAGTTCTTC. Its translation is CASSEGVEGTLNNEQFF.

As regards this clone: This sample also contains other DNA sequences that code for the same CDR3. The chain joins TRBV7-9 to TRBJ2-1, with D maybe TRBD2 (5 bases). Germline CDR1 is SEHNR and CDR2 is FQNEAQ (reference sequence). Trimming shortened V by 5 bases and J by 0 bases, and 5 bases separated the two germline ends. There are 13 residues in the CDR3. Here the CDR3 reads CASSGSSYNEQFF. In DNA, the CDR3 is TGTGCCAGCAGCGGGAGCTCCTACAATGAGCAGTTCTTC.

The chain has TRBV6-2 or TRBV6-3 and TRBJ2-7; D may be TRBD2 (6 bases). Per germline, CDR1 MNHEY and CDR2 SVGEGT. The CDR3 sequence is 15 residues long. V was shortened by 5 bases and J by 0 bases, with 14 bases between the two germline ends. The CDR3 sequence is CASSETPGSSYEQYF. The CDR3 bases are TGTGCCAGCAGTGAGACCCCCGGGAGCTCCTACGAGCAGTACTTC.

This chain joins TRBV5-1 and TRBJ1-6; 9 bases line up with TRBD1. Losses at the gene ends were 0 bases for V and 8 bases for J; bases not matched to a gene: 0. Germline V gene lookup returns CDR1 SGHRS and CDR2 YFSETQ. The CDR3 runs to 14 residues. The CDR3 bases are TGCGCCAGCAGCTTGGGGACAGGGGATTCACCCCTCCACTTT. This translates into CASSLGTGDSPLHF.

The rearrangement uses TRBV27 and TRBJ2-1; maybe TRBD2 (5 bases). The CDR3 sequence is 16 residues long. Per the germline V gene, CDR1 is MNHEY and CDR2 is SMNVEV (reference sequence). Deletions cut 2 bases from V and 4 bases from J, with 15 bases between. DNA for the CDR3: TGTGCCAGCAGTTTAGGCGGACGGAGGAGTTACAATGAGCAGTTCTTC. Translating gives CASSLGGRRSYNEQFF.

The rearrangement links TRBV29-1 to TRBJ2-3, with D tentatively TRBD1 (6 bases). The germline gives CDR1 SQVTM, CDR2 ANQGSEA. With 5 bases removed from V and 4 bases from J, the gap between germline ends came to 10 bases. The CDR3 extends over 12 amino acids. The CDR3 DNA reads TGCAGCGTTCCAGGGGTTTCAGATACGCAGTATTTT. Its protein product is CSVPGVSDTQYF.

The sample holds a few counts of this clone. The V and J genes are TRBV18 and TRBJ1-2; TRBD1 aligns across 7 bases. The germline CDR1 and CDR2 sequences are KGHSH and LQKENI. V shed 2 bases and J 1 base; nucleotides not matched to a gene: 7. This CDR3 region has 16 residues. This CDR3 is CASSPVTGTSNYGYTF. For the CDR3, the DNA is TGTGCCAGCTCACCAGTGACAGGGACAAGTAACTATGGCTACACCTTC.

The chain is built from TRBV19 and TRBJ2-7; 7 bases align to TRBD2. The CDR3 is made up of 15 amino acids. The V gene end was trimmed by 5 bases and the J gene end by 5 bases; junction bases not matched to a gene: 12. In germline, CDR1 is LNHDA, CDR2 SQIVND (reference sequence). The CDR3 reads CASSPLGREFNEQYF. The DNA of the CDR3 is TGTGCCAGTAGTCCTCTGGGGCGGGAGTTCAACGAGCAGTACTTC. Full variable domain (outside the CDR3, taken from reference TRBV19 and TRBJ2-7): DGGITQSPKYLFRKEGQNVTLSCEQNLNHDAMYWYRQDPGQGLRLIYYSQIVNDFQKGDIAEGYSVSREKKESFPLTVTSAQKNPTAFYLCASSPLGREFNEQYFGPGTRLTVT.